This entry features one T cell receptor beta chain sequence. CDR1 is SGDLS, CDR2 YYNGEE, per germline. This CDR3 contains 15 residues. V lost 2 bases and J lost 7; bases outside the gene matches: 6. The record originates from a study of blood T cell repertoires in COVID-19. Study context: The study drew acute and convalescent COVID-19 samples from the United States, Italy and Spain. T cells, B-cell-depleted T cells, or PBMCs provided the cDNA or gDNA that served as material.

In the authors' methods: Quantification of nucleated cells was approximated via reference gene primer amplification. Method: immunoSEQ multiplex PCR; TCRdb's copy keeps in-frame clones and lacks some. That table supplies the V and J calls and clone size; D and trimming were determined from the DNA. The sample holds around 250,000 clones, 84% seen once. What was sequenced was peripheral blood. The origin of this receptor is a woman between 40 and 50 years old who had recovered from COVID-19. The chain recombines TRBV9 with TRBJ1-6; 7 bases fit TRBD1. CDR3 residues: CASSVRQGKNSPLHF. CDR3 nucleotides: TGTGCCAGCAGCGTCCGACAGGGCAAGAATTCACCCCTCCACTTT.